The 19 T cell receptor beta chains in this list originate from one sample, sequenced in a study of cytomegalovirus exposure and HLA in healthy donors. The repertoire was sequenced with immunoSEQ multiplex PCR; TCRdb's copy has only in-frame clones and lacks some. Here the sample spans some 290,000 clones, approximately 88% being singletons. Sequencing input: PBMCs. The receptors were gathered from a man aged 25-40 years in good health and CMV-seronegative.

The chain combines TRBV7-2 with TRBJ2-7, with 9 bases identical to TRBD1. Per germline, CDR1 SGHTA and CDR2 FQGNSA. V trimming: 5 bases; J trimming: 2 bases; junction bases outside the gene matches: 13. CDR3 length: 17 amino acids. The CDR3 reads CASSPRSWGTGTYEQYF. DNA of the CDR3: TGTGCCAGCAGCCCCCGGTCATGGGGGACAGGGACCTACGAGCAGTACTTC.

This chain uses TRBV5-1 with TRBJ2-2; D not certain. The CDR3 has 13 residues. CDR1 is SGHRS and CDR2 is YFSETQ in the germline V gene. V dropped 10 bases and J dropped 3 bases, with 13 bases sitting between them. CDR3 nucleotides: TGCGCCTCAGGTCGTGTAGACACCGGGGAGCTGTTTTTT. As protein: CASGRVDTGELFF.

This chain connects TRBV19 to TRBJ1-1; no definite D call. Looked up from germline, CDR1 is LNHDA and CDR2 is SQIVND (reference sequence). The CDR3 length is 15 residues. V lost 3 bases, J lost 6 bases, and 17 bases lay in between. The CDR3 DNA sequence: TGTGCCAGTAGTATTATAGGGATGGGAGTTGCTGAAGCTTTCTTT. This translates into CASSIIGMGVAEAFF.

V and J are TRBV2 and TRBJ2-7; 14 nucleotides match TRBD2. This CDR3 has 15 amino acids. CDR1 is SNHLY and CDR2 is FYNNEI in the germline V gene. After removal of 10 bases from V and 3 bases from J, the junction contained 8 bases not matched to a gene. CDR3 nucleotide sequence: TGTGCCATAGGACTAGCGGGGGGATCCGGCTACGAGCAGTACTTC. Translation: CAIGLAGGSGYEQYF.

The V gene is TRBV6-6, the J gene TRBJ2-7; D not resolved. V was pared by 3 bases and J by 1 base, with 10 bases between. The length of the CDR3 is 14 residues. Germline CDR1 MNHNY, CDR2 SVGAGI (reference sequence). CDR3: CASSYVSTSYEQYF. The CDR3 coding sequence is TGTGCCAGCAGTTATGTGTCAACATCCTACGAGCAGTACTTC.

The chain couples TRBV29-1 to TRBJ2-5; 10 bases are a match to TRBD2. V trimming: 5 bases; J trimming: 2 bases; junction bases outside the gene matches: 8. The CDR3 is 15 residues long. In germline, CDR1 is SQVTM, CDR2 ANQGSEA. The CDR3 here is CSVSHGTSVQETQYF. In DNA form, the CDR3 reads TGCAGCGTTTCCCATGGGACTAGCGTACAAGAGACCCAGTACTTC.

J is TRBJ2-3 and V is TRBV9; TRBD2 matches at 13 bases. Looked up from germline, CDR1 is SGDLS and CDR2 is YYNGEE. Trimming cost V 3 bases and J 4 bases; bases outside gene matches: 2. CDR3 length equals 15 residues. CDR3 residues: CASSGGTSGADTQYF. In DNA form, the CDR3 reads TGTGCCAGCAGCGGAGGGACTAGCGGGGCAGATACGCAGTATTTT.

The chain is built from TRBV9 and TRBJ2-3; 7 bases line up with TRBD2. From germline, CDR1 is SGDLS and CDR2 YYNGEE. Trimming cost V 4 bases and J 0 bases; bases outside gene matches: 8. The CDR3 is made up of 16 amino acids. CDR3 protein: CASSPGGVSSTDTQYF. The CDR3 DNA reads TGTGCCAGCAGCCCGGGGGGAGTGTCTAGCACAGATACGCAGTATTTT.

This chain connects TRBV10-2 to TRBJ1-1; possible D gene TRBD1, 5 bases. The V and J ends lost 7 bases and 5 bases respectively, with 11 bases between them. The CDR3 totals 12 residues. From germline, CDR1 is WSHSY and CDR2 SAAADI. The CDR3 DNA follows: TGCGCCAGCATGGGGGGGTGGACTGAAGCTTTCTTT. It specifies CASMGGWTEAFF.

CDR3 region: CASSLQGAAYEQYF. DNA of the CDR3: TGTGCCAGCAGTCTACAGGGGGCGGCCTACGAGCAGTACTTC. This chain connects TRBV27 to TRBJ2-7, with TRBD1 matching 9 bases. The germline CDR1 and CDR2 sequences are MNHEY and SMNVEV (reference sequence). V shed 5 bases and J 2 bases; nucleotides not matched to a gene: 4. The CDR3 consists of 14 residues.

This clone was recorded a few times. V usage is TRBV14 and J usage is TRBJ1-2, with 7 bases lining up with TRBD1. V dropped 0 bases and J dropped 4; count of bases not matched to a gene: 5. The germline V gene has CDR1 SGHDN and CDR2 FVKESK. This CDR3 spans 15 amino acids. As DNA, the CDR3 is TGTGCCAGCAGCCAAGATACGGGACAGCGCTATGGCTACACCTTC. Translated, it gives CASSQDTGQRYGYTF. Looking up the rest from reference TRBV14 and TRBJ1-2 gives the full variable domain: EAGVTQFPSHSVIEKGQTVTLRCDPISGHDNLYWYRRVMGKEIKFLLHFVKESKQDESGMPNNRFLAERTGGTYSTLKVQPAELEDSGVYFCASSQDTGQRYGYTFGSGTRLTVV.

This chain uses TRBV11-2 with TRBJ2-7, with TRBD1 as a possible D gene (6 bases). Per germline, CDR1 SGHAT and CDR2 FQNNGV. Trimming pared 5 bases from V and 3 bases from J, leaving 14 bases between. The CDR3 is 14 residues long. In nucleotides, the CDR3 is TGTGCCAGCAGCGAGGAACAGGGACACTACGAGCAGTACTTC. It is translated as CASSEEQGHYEQYF.

The J gene is TRBJ2-2, the V gene TRBV2; 11 positions match TRBD2. CDR3 length equals 15 residues. The J segment lost 4 bases and the V segment lost 7 bases, leaving 5 bases of the junction unmatched. Germline V gene data show CDR1 as SNHLY and CDR2 as FYNNEI. The CDR3 DNA reads as TGTGCCAGCATGACCGGGACTAGCGGCACCGGGGAGCTGTTTTTT. Its protein product is CASMTGTSGTGELFF.

The chain carries TRBV6-5 and TRBJ1-5, with 7 bases aligning to TRBD1. The CDR3 is made up of 14 amino acids. After removal of 6 bases from V and 3 bases from J, the junction contained 5 bases not matched to a gene. CDR1 and CDR2 (germline): MNHEY, SVGAGI. CDR3 region: CASSSDRANQPQHF. The CDR3 nucleotides are TGTGCCAGCAGCTCAGACAGGGCCAATCAGCCCCAGCATTTT.

V is TRBV18 and J is TRBJ1-2; 7 bases fit TRBD1. CDR3 length: 14 residues. The V and J ends lost 6 bases and 7 bases, in that order; junction bases with no gene match: 11. Germline V gene lookup returns CDR1 KGHSH and CDR2 LQKENI. CDR3 in DNA: TGTGCCAGCTCCCCCGAGGGGGCGCGGGGTGGCTACACCTTC. Its protein is CASSPEGARGGYTF.

V gene TRBV2 combines with J gene TRBJ1-1; D is undetermined. The CDR3 loop spans 19 amino acids. With 0 bases removed from V and 1 base from J, the gap between germline ends came to 21 bases. Germline CDR1 is SNHLY and CDR2 is FYNNEI. CDR3 amino acids: CASSEAEDPDTMTNTEAFF. CDR3 in DNA: TGTGCCAGCAGTGAAGCTGAGGATCCGGATACCATGACGAACACTGAAGCTTTCTTT.

The chain couples TRBV4-1 to TRBJ2-2, with D possibly being TRBD2 (5 bases). Per germline, CDR1 MGHRA and CDR2 YSYEKL. The germline V and J ends were trimmed by 3 bases and 8 bases, with 7 bases remaining between them. CDR3 length: 12 residues. CDR3 coding DNA: TGCGCCAGCAGCCAGGGAGTGGGGGAGCTGTTTTTT. It specifies CASSQGVGELFF.

The V and J genes are TRBV5-1 and TRBJ1-2; 7 nucleotides line up with TRBD1. J was trimmed by 4 bases and V by 3 bases; bases with no gene match: 0. CDR1 and CDR2 from the germline V gene are SGHRS and YFSETQ. This CDR3 is 12 amino acids long. In nucleotides, the CDR3 is TGCGCCAGCAGCTGGGACAGCTATGGCTACACCTTC. Protein sequence: CASSWDSYGYTF.

The rearrangement uses TRBV6-5 and TRBJ2-3; 9 bases align to TRBD2. The CDR3 is 15 residues long. V shed 6 bases, J shed 6 bases, and the junction held 10 bases outside the gene matches. CDR1 and CDR2 from the germline V gene are MNHEY and SVGAGI. For the CDR3, the DNA is TGTGCCAGCAGGGACGGACTAGCGAGGTCGGATACGCAGTATTTT. Translating gives CASRDGLARSDTQYF.